These 25 T cell receptor beta chains originate from one sample sequenced in a study of blood T cell repertoires in COVID-19. Data came from immunoSEQ multiplex PCR; TCRdb stores just in-frame clones and leaves some out. Of approximately 200,000 clones in the sample, more than 80% are singletons; the top ten hold less than 3.5%. The sequenced sample consisted of peripheral blood. These receptors were taken from a man in his thirties or forties with COVID-19, enrolled during active disease.

The chain combines TRBV4-3 with TRBJ1-1, with 9 bases aligning to TRBD1. The CDR3 runs to 16 residues. Germline CDR1 LGHNA, CDR2 YSLEER. The V segment lost 1 base and the J segment 4 bases; nucleotides outside the gene matches: 7. In nucleotides, the CDR3 is TGCGCCAGCAGCCAAGGGACAGGGGCTTGGGGCACTGAAGCTTTCTTT. Its translation is CASSQGTGAWGTEAFF.

The V gene is TRBV5-1, the J gene TRBJ1-2; 9 bases agree with TRBD1. This CDR3 has 16 residues. Germline CDR1 is SGHRS and CDR2 is YFSETQ. J lost 4 bases, V lost 6 bases, and 13 bases had no gene match. CDR3 nucleotide sequence: TGCGCCAGCAAAGCTTCAACACAGGGGGCGACCTATGGCTACACCTTC. Its translation is CASKASTQGATYGYTF. Variable domain in full (rest from reference TRBV5-1 and TRBJ1-2): KAGVTQTPRYLIKTRGQQVTLSCSPISGHRSVSWYQQTPGQGLQFLFEYFSETQRNKGNFPGRFSGRQFSNSRSEMNVSTLELGDSALYLCASKASTQGATYGYTFGSGTRLTVV.

The CDR3 protein is CAWSVDRGREAFF. The CDR3 coding sequence is TGTGCCTGGAGTGTGGACAGGGGGCGAGAAGCTTTCTTT. The chain has TRBV30 and TRBJ1-1; TRBD1 aligns across 11 bases. J gave up 8 bases and V 0 bases, and 2 bases lay outside the gene matches. Per germline, CDR1 GTSNPN and CDR2 SVGIG (reference sequence). The CDR3 consists of 13 residues.

The gene calls are TRBV9 and TRBJ2-3, with D maybe TRBD2 (5 bases). Germline CDR1 and CDR2: SGDLS and YYNGEE. The CDR3 length is 15 residues. V lost 0 bases and J lost 2, with 10 bases in between. CDR3 sequence reads: CASSVGAAYTDTQYF. As DNA, the CDR3 is TGTGCCAGCAGCGTAGGAGCGGCTTACACAGATACGCAGTATTTT.

V gene TRBV6-2 or TRBV6-3 combines with J gene TRBJ2-5, with D hard to call. The CDR3 is made up of 13 amino acids. Germline CDR1 is MNHEY and CDR2 is SVGEGT. Trimming cost V 2 bases and J 0 bases, with 4 bases left between them. The CDR3 nucleotides read TGTGCCAGCAGTTACCTTAACCAAGAGACCCAGTACTTC. Its translation is CASSYLNQETQYF.

The gene calls are TRBV5-1 and TRBJ2-1, with D unclear. From germline, CDR1 is SGHRS and CDR2 YFSETQ. The CDR3 is 16 amino acids. V was trimmed by 4 bases and J by 0 bases, leaving 14 bases between them. The CDR3 bases are TGCGCCAGCAGCCCTCGGGTCCAGAGCTCCTACAATGAGCAGTTCTTC. Translating gives CASSPRVQSSYNEQFF. Complete variable domain (other parts from reference TRBV5-1 and TRBJ2-1): KAGVTQTPRYLIKTRGQQVTLSCSPISGHRSVSWYQQTPGQGLQFLFEYFSETQRNKGNFPGRFSGRQFSNSRSEMNVSTLELGDSALYLCASSPRVQSSYNEQFFGPGTRLTVL.

The chain employs TRBV14 and TRBJ2-2; 12 bases are shared with TRBD2. V was clipped by 4 bases and J by 7 bases; unmatched bases: 4. This CDR3 has 15 amino acids. The V gene's germline CDR1 is SGHDN and CDR2 FVKESK. CDR3 sequence (DNA): TGTGCCAGCAGCCCTAGCGGGAGGGCTGGCGGGGAGCTGTTTTTT. Protein product: CASSPSGRAGGELFF.

The genes are TRBV6-5 and TRBJ2-3, with 12 bases that match TRBD1. The germline CDR1 and CDR2 sequences are MNHEY and SVGAGI. Germline trimming cut 7 bases from V and 2 bases from J; bases unmatched to any gene: 4. CDR3 length: 15 amino acids. In DNA, the CDR3 is TGTGCCAGCACTGGGACAGGGGGCCTCACAGATACGCAGTATTTT. This gives the protein CASTGTGGLTDTQYF.

The chain links TRBV30 to TRBJ1-1; 9 positions match TRBD1. This CDR3 contains 15 residues. The J segment lost 4 bases and the V segment lost 5 bases, leaving 11 bases of the junction unmatched. Germline values: CDR1 GTSNPN, CDR2 SVGIG (reference sequence). CDR3 amino acids: CAWAGTGTGSTEAFF. In DNA, the CDR3 is TGTGCCTGGGCCGGGACCGGGACAGGGAGCACTGAAGCTTTCTTT.

This clone was counted a few times. V and J are TRBV19 and TRBJ1-2, with D uncertain. The CDR3 length is 13 residues. Per the germline V gene, CDR1 is LNHDA and CDR2 is SQIVND (reference sequence). Trimming cost V 5 bases and J 1 base, with 8 bases left between them. CDR3 sequence: CASSPGDNYGYTF. The DNA for the CDR3 is TGTGCCAGTAGTCCCGGGGATAACTATGGCTACACCTTC.

This chain joins TRBV24-1 and TRBJ1-6, with 10 nucleotides matching TRBD1. The CDR3 is 13 residues long. V lost 11 bases, J lost 7 bases, and 4 bases stayed unmatched. The germline V gene has CDR1 KGHDR and CDR2 SFDVKD. The CDR3 DNA reads as TGTGCCAGCCAGGGACAGGGGAATTCACCCCTCCACTTT. It yields the protein CASQGQGNSPLHF.

The CDR3: CASSIQTGSGEQYF. The CDR3 DNA reads as TGTGCCAGCAGCATCCAGACAGGGTCGGGCGAGCAGTACTTC. The chain couples TRBV7-9 to TRBJ2-7, with 7 bases aligning to TRBD1. The CDR3 runs 14 residues. V shed 5 bases and J 6 bases; nucleotides not matched to a gene: 10. Per germline, CDR1 SEHNR and CDR2 FQNEAQ (reference sequence).

The gene calls are TRBV5-1 and TRBJ2-2; TRBD2 aligns across 9 bases. V gave up 4 bases and J gave up 7 bases; unmatched junction bases: 14. Germline V CDR1 and CDR2: SGHRS, YFSETQ. This CDR3 comprises 17 residues. CDR3 in DNA: TGCGCCAGCAGCCTGGGACTAGCAGGGTTTTCCAACGGGGAGCTGTTTTTT. As protein: CASSLGLAGFSNGELFF.

The V and J genes are TRBV19 and TRBJ2-7, with 11 positions matching TRBD1. The CDR3 contains 15 residues. Germline CDR1 and CDR2: LNHDA and SQIVND (reference sequence). Trimming removed 7 bases from V and 0 bases from J; junction bases left unmatched: 5. CDR3 bases: TGTGCCAGTAATCAGGGGACAGGGGGCTCCTACGAGCAGTACTTC. Translated, it gives CASNQGTGGSYEQYF.

This sequence joins TRBV7-8 and TRBJ2-7, with 13 nucleotides matching TRBD2. With V trimmed by 5 bases and J by 3 bases, 4 bases remained unmatched. Germline V gene lookup returns CDR1 SGHVS and CDR2 FQNEAQ. This CDR3 spans 15 amino acids. The CDR3 loop is CASSLGLAGLYEQYF. In DNA, the CDR3 is TGTGCCAGCAGCCTGGGACTAGCGGGACTCTACGAGCAGTACTTC.

J is TRBJ2-5 and V is TRBV5-1, with 9 bases that match TRBD1. This CDR3 is built from 13 residues. Germline V gives CDR1 SGHRS, CDR2 YFSETQ. The V and J ends lost 9 bases and 1 base, in that order; junction bases with no gene match: 4. CDR3 sequence reads: CATGTGTQETQYF. CDR3 nucleotide sequence: TGCGCCACCGGGACAGGGACCCAAGAGACCCAGTACTTC.

This chain uses TRBV12-3 or TRBV12-4 with TRBJ1-3; D might be TRBD1 (5 bases). The CDR3 runs 13 residues. V was pared by 6 bases and J by 4 bases, with 10 bases between. Written as DNA, the CDR3 is TGTGCCAGCAGCCCTGGGGGGGGAAACACCATATATTTT. Its translation: CASSPGGGNTIYF.

This rearrangement joins TRBV29-1 to TRBJ2-1, with a possible D match to TRBD1 (6 bases). This CDR3 is built from 14 residues. Germline CDR1 reads SQVTM; CDR2 reads ANQGSEA. V dropped 4 bases and J dropped 0 bases, with 10 bases sitting between them. The DNA of the CDR3 is TGCAGCGTTGTGTCGACAGGCTCCTACAATGAGCAGTTCTTC. This gives the protein CSVVSTGSYNEQFF.

This clone was observed a handful of times. J is TRBJ2-2 and V is TRBV6-1; D perhaps matches TRBD1 (6 bases). Between the trimmed V and J ends, which lost 0 bases and 0 bases, there was a span of 11 bases. This CDR3 has 17 amino acids. Looked up from germline, CDR1 is MNHNS and CDR2 is SASEGT. The CDR3 DNA is TGTGCCAGCAGTGAAGCTCGAGGGGGTCCGAACACCGGGGAGCTGTTTTTT. It is translated as CASSEARGGPNTGELFF.

The chain combines TRBV4-3 with TRBJ1-2; D might be TRBD1 (6 bases). The CDR3 consists of 13 residues. CDR1 and CDR2 from the germline V gene are LGHNA and YSLEER. The germline V and J ends were trimmed by 0 bases and 5 bases, with 7 bases remaining between them. CDR3 loop: CASSQDRGYGYTF. The CDR3 coding sequence is TGCGCCAGCAGCCAAGACAGGGGATATGGCTACACCTTC.

This chain connects TRBV29-1 to TRBJ2-2; perhaps TRBD1 as D (6 bases). The germline V gene encodes CDR1 SQVTM and CDR2 ANQGSEA. This CDR3 region has 14 residues. V lost 8 bases and J lost 1, with 14 bases in between. CDR3 region: CSPHRDKNTGELFF. CDR3 bases: TGCAGCCCGCACCGGGACAAGAACACCGGGGAGCTGTTTTTT.

This chain connects TRBV7-2 to TRBJ2-7; 12 nucleotides match TRBD2. Germline assignment: CDR1 SGHTA and CDR2 FQGNSA. This CDR3 has 15 amino acids. V was clipped by 6 bases and J by 4 bases; unmatched bases: 7. The CDR3, as DNA: TGTGCCAGCAGGCTGACTAGCGGGAGTTTTTACGAGCAGTACTTC. Translation gives CASRLTSGSFYEQYF.

The chain recombines TRBV27 with TRBJ1-5, with 9 bases matching TRBD1. The CDR3 length is 18 residues. Germline loops: CDR1 MNHEY, CDR2 SMNVEV (reference sequence). Trimming removed 6 bases from V and 0 bases from J; junction bases left unmatched: 12. CDR3 nucleotides: TGTGCCAGCAGGGCCTCGGGACAGGGTACGTATAGCAATCAGCCCCAGCATTTT. This gives the protein CASRASGQGTYSNQPQHF.

The chain has TRBV28 and TRBJ2-1, with 14 bases matching TRBD2. The V gene end was trimmed by 7 bases and the J gene end by 7 bases; junction bases not matched to a gene: 9. The CDR3 consists of 16 residues. Germline assignment: CDR1 MDHEN and CDR2 SYDVKM. Here the CDR3 DNA reads TGTGCCAGCACCTCTCAGGGACTAGCGGGAGATAATGAGCAGTTCTTC. Protein sequence: CASTSQGLAGDNEQFF.

The genes are TRBV15 and TRBJ1-1, with D possibly matching TRBD1 (5 bases). The CDR3 length is 15 residues. The V end lost 8 bases, the J end lost 4 bases, and 20 bases lay between the germline ends. Germline CDR1 LNHNV, CDR2 YYDKDF (reference sequence). For the CDR3, the DNA is TGTGCCACCTATTCGGGGGACTGGTATAGCACTGAAGCTTTCTTT. The encoded protein is CATYSGDWYSTEAFF.